The clone carrying this TCR beta chain was detected only once. The antigen remains undetermined. This may come from a read error, since a much larger clone is one base off. The ends lost 4 bases at V and 2 bases at J; junction bases unmatched: 5. The germline V gene encodes CDR1 LGHNT and CDR2 FRNRAP. The CDR3 spans 15 residues. The library was built from approximately 400 ng RNA with molecular barcoded adaptors for alpha/delta and beta/gamma chains. TCRdb recomputed calls from the reads with MiXCR, one row per CDR3 protein. The data hold about 130,000 distinct CDR3 sequences, with 10% to 15% observed a single time. This record comes from a study of read filtering for tumor transcriptome and immune sequencing. Across the study: Patients were 17 male and about 15 female, mean age approximately 70 years, range about 47 to 85. Whole-transcriptome libraries were prepared after DNase treatment. Whole-study findings and limits: Without single-read clonotypes, shared clonotype proportions correlated more between IR-seq and RNA-seq.

Every patient had bone marrow sampled while the disease was active. The sequenced sample consisted of a population of CD138-negative cells sorted from bone marrow. The origin of this receptor is a donor aged 40 or over with multiple myeloma. The chain employs TRBV12-5 and TRBJ1-5, with 7 bases identical to TRBD1. The CDR3 reads CASGSGTEGNQPQHF. CDR3 nucleotides: TGTGCTAGTGGTTCGGGGACAGAGGGCAATCAGCCCCAGCATTTT.